A single sample is the source of the 32 T cell receptor beta chains below, sequenced in a study of blood T cell repertoires in COVID-19. Assay used: immunoSEQ multiplex PCR; TCRdb lists only in-frame clones, some missing. Of roughly 480,000 clones listed, approximately 89% are singletons. The sequenced material came from peripheral blood. These receptors were collected from a man between 18 and 29 years old with COVID-19, enrolled during active disease.

On this clone: One end of the junction varies from germline; a read error may be responsible. This chain joins TRBV7-7 and TRBJ2-7; 9 bases line up with TRBD1. The CDR3 consists of 18 residues. CDR1 is SSHAT, CDR2 FNYEAQ, per germline (reference sequence). Here the CDR3 reads CASSSSRDRAPAGEEQYF. CDR3 DNA: TGTGCTAGCAGCTCGTCCCGGGACAGGGCACCCGCCGGCGAGGAGCAGTACTTC.

The CDR3 DNA sequence: TGTGCCAGCAGTTACGGCGGTGACGGGGGAAAACTGTTTTTT. Protein: CASSYGGDGGKLFF. This chain connects TRBV6-2 or TRBV6-3 to TRBJ1-4; D is possibly TRBD1 (5 bases). Trimming pared 2 bases from V and 10 bases from J, leaving 14 bases between. The CDR3 loop spans 14 amino acids. The germline V gene encodes CDR1 MNHEY and CDR2 SVGEGT.

This chain joins TRBV9 and TRBJ2-5; 8 nucleotides align to TRBD2. The CDR3 covers 15 residues. CDR1 and CDR2 from the germline V gene are SGDLS and YYNGEE. With 4 bases clipped from V and 8 bases from J, the junction kept 13 bases outside the gene matches. Written as DNA, the CDR3 is TGTGCCAGCAGCCCGACGGGGGGCGGGAGGCATACCCAGTACTTC. This gives the protein CASSPTGGGRHTQYF.

V usage is TRBV20-1 and J usage is TRBJ2-1; D unresolved. The germline V gene has CDR1 DFQATT and CDR2 SNEGSKA (reference sequence). CDR3 length equals 15 residues. V lost 3 bases to trimming and J lost 0 bases, with 12 bases between them. The CDR3 is CSASSPAHSYNEQFF. CDR3 sequence (DNA): TGCAGTGCTAGTTCCCCCGCGCACTCCTACAATGAGCAGTTCTTC.

The genes are TRBV10-2 and TRBJ2-1, with unresolved D. The CDR3 has 10 residues. Looked up from germline, CDR1 is WSHSY and CDR2 is SAAADI. With 10 bases removed from V and 4 bases from J, the gap between germline ends came to 5 bases. In DNA form, the CDR3 reads TGCGCCACCGGGTACAATGAGCAGTTCTTC. Amino acid sequence: CATGYNEQFF.

The CDR3 sequence is CASSPQESTGELFF. DNA of the CDR3: TGTGCCAGCAGCCCTCAAGAGAGCACCGGGGAGCTGTTTTTT. The chain recombines TRBV4-2 with TRBJ2-2; D is ambiguous. The CDR3 extends over 14 amino acids. Germline CDR1 reads LGHNA; CDR2 reads YNFKEQ. Trimming stripped 4 bases from V and 4 bases from J, with 10 bases between.

J is TRBJ2-1 and V is TRBV5-1; D gene unclear. The CDR3 totals 12 residues. V was clipped by 4 bases and J by 8 bases, with 10 bases between them. Germline CDR1 and CDR2: SGHRS and YFSETQ. The DNA for the CDR3 is TGCGCCAGCAGCGTATCAGTCGATGAGCAGTTCTTC. Protein product: CASSVSVDEQFF.

V and J are TRBV27 and TRBJ2-1; 10 bases fit TRBD1. The CDR3 has 15 amino acids. CDR1 is MNHEY and CDR2 is SMNVEV in the germline V gene (reference sequence). Trimming at V came to 3 bases and at J to 6 bases, leaving 5 bases not matched to a gene. The CDR3 spells CASSFFGTGVNEQFF. The CDR3 DNA follows: TGTGCCAGCAGTTTCTTTGGGACAGGGGTCAATGAGCAGTTCTTC.

V gene TRBV7-9 combines with J gene TRBJ2-1, with D possibly being TRBD1 (5 bases). V shed 2 bases and J shed 4 bases, with 12 bases lying between them. This CDR3 contains 15 residues. Germline lookup yields CDR1 SEHNR and CDR2 FQNEAQ (reference sequence). CDR3 nucleotides: TGTGCCAGCAGCTTACGACTGGACATTTACAATGAGCAGTTCTTC. Translating it yields CASSLRLDIYNEQFF.

In this sample, this clone turned up a few times. V is TRBV2 and J is TRBJ1-4; 10 positions match TRBD1. The V and J ends lost 4 bases and 14 bases, in that order; junction bases with no gene match: 7. The V gene's germline CDR1 is SNHLY and CDR2 FYNNEI. This CDR3 is built from 13 residues. The CDR3 DNA reads as TGTGCCAGCAGTGGGGGACAGGGGCAGCGCCTGTTTTTT. Translated: CASSGGQGQRLFF.

This clone appeared once. The rearrangement joins TRBV21-1 to TRBJ1-1; the table's D call, TRBD1, was not checked against the DNA. TRBV21-1 is labeled a pseudogene. The CDR3 runs 15 residues. CDR3 loop: CASSKEDSQNTEAFF. The CDR3 DNA reads as TGTGCCAGCAGCAAAGAGGACAGCCAGAACACTGAAGCTTTCTTT.

The CDR3 loop is CATKDRVGDEQFF. The CDR3 DNA reads TGTGCCACTAAGGACAGGGTGGGCGATGAGCAGTTCTTC. The rearrangement uses TRBV24-1 and TRBJ2-1, with 8 bases fitting TRBD1. CDR3 length: 13 amino acids. After removal of 10 bases from V and 8 bases from J, the junction contained 9 bases not matched to a gene. CDR1 is KGHDR and CDR2 is SFDVKD in the germline V gene.

The chain carries TRBV11-2 and TRBJ2-1; D uncertain. The CDR3 contains 14 residues. Germline V gene sequence: CDR1 SGHAT, CDR2 FQNNGV. V lost 5 bases and J lost 5, with 13 bases in between. CDR3 nucleotides: TGTGCCAGCAGCCCGGGTTGGCCAGACAATGAGCAGTTCTTC. Translation: CASSPGWPDNEQFF.

The chain recombines TRBV7-9 with TRBJ2-7; the match to TRBD1 covers 9 bases. V shed 5 bases, J shed 4 bases, and the junction held 6 bases outside the gene matches. The CDR3 contains 14 residues. CDR1 SEHNR and CDR2 FQNEAQ come from the germline V gene (reference sequence). The CDR3 here is CASSPETGGYEQYF. The CDR3 DNA follows: TGTGCCAGCAGCCCGGAGACAGGGGGGTACGAGCAGTACTTC.

As to this clone: This sample also contains other DNA sequences that code for the same CDR3. The chain recombines TRBV6-6 with TRBJ2-7, with 13 bases that match TRBD2. The germline gives CDR1 MNHNY, CDR2 SVGAGI (reference sequence). Germline trimming cut 4 bases from V and 4 bases from J; bases unmatched to any gene: 1. The CDR3 totals 14 residues. CDR3 residues: CASSSTSGGYEQYF. CDR3 bases: TGTGCCAGCAGTTCGACTAGCGGGGGGTACGAGCAGTACTTC.

The rearrangement uses TRBV19 and TRBJ1-1, with D possibly matching TRBD1 (6 bases). The CDR3 loop spans 14 amino acids. Looked up from germline, CDR1 is LNHDA and CDR2 is SQIVND (reference sequence). Trimming shortened V by 6 bases and J by 0 bases, and 11 bases separated the two germline ends. CDR3 amino acids: CASSNGQMNTEAFF. In DNA, the CDR3 is TGTGCCAGTAGCAACGGACAGATGAACACTGAAGCTTTCTTT.

This clone was found once. V and J are TRBV7-9 and TRBJ1-1, with 11 nucleotides matching TRBD1. V dropped 5 bases and J dropped 11; count of bases not matched to a gene: 4. CDR3 size: 12 residues. Germline V gene lookup returns CDR1 SEHNR and CDR2 FQNEAQ (reference sequence). CDR3 DNA: TGTGCCAGCAGCAAGGACAGGGGGCGGGCTTTCTTT. Translating it yields CASSKDRGRAFF.

The V gene is TRBV11-3, the J gene TRBJ2-7; 9 nucleotides agree with TRBD2. The CDR3 extends over 14 amino acids. Germline V gene data show CDR1 as SGHNT and CDR2 as YENEEA. Germline trimming cut 1 base from V and 6 bases from J; bases unmatched to any gene: 4. The CDR3 protein is CASSLGGRVGEQYF. Written as DNA, the CDR3 is TGTGCCAGCAGCTTAGGCGGGAGGGTCGGCGAGCAGTACTTC.

In regard to this clone: Other DNA sequences in the same sample also yield this CDR3. This chain connects TRBV2 to TRBJ2-5; 7 positions match TRBD1. The V segment lost 5 bases and the J segment 4 bases; nucleotides outside the gene matches: 7. The CDR3 length is 14 residues. Per the germline V gene, CDR1 is SNHLY and CDR2 is FYNNEI. DNA of the CDR3: TGTGCCAGCAGTCGGGACAGAGGAGGAGAGACCCAGTACTTC. Its protein product is CASSRDRGGETQYF.

This chain joins TRBV5-1 and TRBJ2-1; 7 nucleotides line up with TRBD1. Germline CDR1 SGHRS, CDR2 YFSETQ. There are 16 residues in the CDR3. The junction had 10 bases not matched to a gene; V was cut back by 3 bases and J by 4 bases. The CDR3 reads CASSSMGQPLYNEQFF. The CDR3 bases are TGCGCCAGCAGCTCTATGGGACAGCCATTGTACAATGAGCAGTTCTTC. The variable domain in full, with the rest retrieved from reference TRBV5-1 and TRBJ2-1, is KAGVTQTPRYLIKTRGQQVTLSCSPISGHRSVSWYQQTPGQGLQFLFEYFSETQRNKGNFPGRFSGRQFSNSRSEMNVSTLELGDSALYLCASSSMGQPLYNEQFFGPGTRLTVL.

This clone was seen once. The chain combines TRBV6-6 with TRBJ2-1; 10 nucleotides line up with TRBD2. This CDR3 region has 14 residues. Germline V gene data show CDR1 as MNHNY and CDR2 as SVGAGI (reference sequence). V was pared by 9 bases and J by 6 bases, with 8 bases of the junction left unmatched. The CDR3 DNA reads as TGTGCCAGTCAAGCGGGAGGGTCTAGCAATGAGCAGTTCTTC. Its translation is CASQAGGSSNEQFF.

The genes are TRBV6-1 and TRBJ2-2, with TRBD1 identical over 8 bases. Losses at the gene ends were 2 bases for V and 5 bases for J; bases not matched to a gene: 4. Germline V gene lookup returns CDR1 MNHNS and CDR2 SASEGT. The CDR3 extends over 15 amino acids. This CDR3 reads CASSETGGGTGELFF. CDR3 DNA sequence: TGTGCCAGCAGTGAAACAGGGGGTGGAACCGGGGAGCTGTTTTTT.

This chain links TRBV27 with TRBJ1-2, with a tentative D call TRBD1 (6 bases). The V end lost 7 bases, the J end lost 0 bases, and 15 bases lay between the germline ends. Germline V lookup: CDR1 MNHEY, CDR2 SMNVEV (reference sequence). The CDR3 has 15 residues. In nucleotides, the CDR3 is TGTGCCAGCAAAATGACAGGAGATACTAACTATGGCTACACCTTC. This encodes CASKMTGDTNYGYTF.

This clone was counted a few times. The chain carries TRBV27 and TRBJ2-7; 11 nucleotides match TRBD1. With 3 bases clipped from V and 1 base from J, the junction kept 5 bases outside the gene matches. The CDR3 has 16 residues. Germline values: CDR1 MNHEY, CDR2 SMNVEV (reference sequence). The CDR3 coding sequence is TGTGCCAGCAGTTTCCTAGGGACAGGGGGTTCCTACGAGCAGTACTTC. It codes for CASSFLGTGGSYEQYF.

V and J are TRBV6-5 and TRBJ2-5; no firm D call. V shed 2 bases and J shed 4 bases, with 14 bases lying between them. The CDR3 runs 15 residues. The germline V gene has CDR1 MNHEY and CDR2 SVGAGI. CDR3 sequence reads: CASSYGRQQLETQYF. CDR3 coding DNA: TGTGCCAGCAGTTACGGCAGGCAGCAGTTAGAGACCCAGTACTTC.

This clone came up once. The rearrangement joins TRBV6-6 to TRBJ2-7, with D perhaps TRBD1 (6 bases). Per germline, CDR1 MNHNY and CDR2 SVGAGI (reference sequence). The V and J ends lost 4 bases and 2 bases respectively, with 15 bases between them. CDR3 length: 15 amino acids. Here the CDR3 DNA reads TGTGCCAGCAGTTTAACGAGGGGGTTTCCCTACGAGCAGTACTTC. Translated: CASSLTRGFPYEQYF.

The J gene is TRBJ1-1, the V gene TRBV7-9; D gene unclear. CDR3 length: 14 residues. Germline CDR1 and CDR2: SEHNR and FQNEAQ (reference sequence). Trimming removed 4 bases at V and 1 base at J, with 10 bases between. The CDR3 bases are TGTGCCAGCAGCTCGACCGGGTGGAACACTGAAGCTTTCTTT. Its protein is CASSSTGWNTEAFF.

This clone was found a few times. The V call is TRBV6-5, the J call TRBJ2-6, with D perhaps TRBD2 (6 bases). CDR1 MNHEY and CDR2 SVGAGI come from the germline V gene. The V end lost 6 bases, the J end lost 3 bases, and 9 bases lay between the germline ends. The CDR3 has 14 amino acids. The CDR3 loop reads CASRPGSGANVLTF. In DNA, the CDR3 is TGTGCCAGCAGGCCCGGGAGTGGGGCCAACGTCCTGACTTTC.

This rearrangement joins TRBV4-1 to TRBJ1-5, with 10 bases fitting TRBD1. CDR1 is MGHRA, CDR2 YSYEKL, per germline. The junction had 11 bases not matched to a gene; V was cut back by 4 bases and J by 5 bases. The CDR3 covers 17 residues. The CDR3 bases are TGCGCCAGCAGCCCCCTCCTCCGGGACAGGGGTTATCAGCCCCAGCATTTT. Residues: CASSPLLRDRGYQPQHF.

The rearrangement links TRBV2 to TRBJ2-1; D may be TRBD2 (5 bases). Per germline, CDR1 SNHLY and CDR2 FYNNEI. This CDR3 comprises 13 residues. The V end lost 6 bases, the J end lost 7 bases, and 13 bases lay between the germline ends. The CDR3: CASSGELLNEQFF. DNA for the CDR3: TGTGCCAGCAGCGGGGAGTTACTGAATGAGCAGTTCTTC. Supplemented by reference TRBV2 and TRBJ2-1, the full variable domain reads EPEVTQTPSHQVTQMGQEVILRCVPISNHLYFYWYRQILGQKVEFLVSFYNNEISEKSEIFDDQFSVERPDGSNFTLKIRSTKLEDSAMYFCASSGELLNEQFFGPGTRLTVL.

The chain is built from TRBV7-9 and TRBJ1-1; maybe TRBD1 (6 bases). The CDR3 loop spans 15 amino acids. V was pared by 5 bases and J by 1 base, with 14 bases between. Germline CDR1 reads SEHNR; CDR2 reads FQNEAQ (reference sequence). The CDR3 sequence is CASSLQGRGNTEAFF. The DNA for the CDR3 is TGTGCCAGCAGCCTGCAGGGGCGAGGGAACACTGAAGCTTTCTTT.

The chain joins TRBV7-6 to TRBJ2-7, with a weak D call TRBD2 (5 bases). Between the trimmed V and J ends, which lost 2 bases and 2 bases, there was a span of 16 bases. Per germline, CDR1 SGHVS and CDR2 FNYEAQ. The CDR3 covers 16 residues. This chain's CDR3 is CASSLSSRVATYEQYF. In DNA form, the CDR3 reads TGTGCCAGCAGCTTATCGTCGAGGGTAGCTACCTACGAGCAGTACTTC.